This is a list of T cell receptor beta chains from one sample in a study of neurological immune-mediated disorders. In TCRdb, the 5' RACE reads were re-called with MiXCR into one record per CDR3 protein. The table shows 35,000 to 45,000 distinct CDR3 sequences, with less than 8.5% occurring only once. Specimen: PBMCs. These receptors all come from a woman in her thirties or forties in good health. The CDR3 runs from the conserved cysteine through the conserved F or W. D genes are given only for firm matches. Rows may omit the clone size; those that give it use once, few, many or a size class.

clone_size,j_call,d_call,v_call,cdr3_aa
many,TRBJ2-1,TRBD2,TRBV29-1,CSAGTSLYEQFF
many,TRBJ2-3,TRBD2,TRBV10-3,CAISAGGATDTQYF
many,TRBJ1-6,-,TRBV27,CASSLSLNSPLHF
many,TRBJ2-5,TRBD2,TRBV7-2,CASSLGAGETQYF
many,TRBJ2-2,-,TRBV5-1,CASSPWDLKGDTGELFF
many,TRBJ2-7,-,TRBV7-9,CASSLLGARYYEQYF
many,TRBJ2-7,-,TRBV29-1,CSVGAGWEQYF
once,TRBJ2-3,-,TRBV7-9,CASSLDSPAASTDTQYF
many,TRBJ2-2,-,TRBV6-2/TRBV6-3,CASGFPISGELFF
few,TRBJ2-6,TRBD1,TRBV28,CASRRQGARGANVLTF
many,TRBJ2-5,-,TRBV4-2,CASSQEREGETQYF
few,TRBJ2-1,TRBD2,TRBV11-2,CASSSTSGGVLWNEQFF
many,TRBJ1-6,TRBD1,TRBV11-2,CASSSDREGKSPLHF
many,TRBJ1-5,-,TRBV3-1,CASSPGPGLRDQPQHF
-,TRBJ1-1,-,TRBV18,CASSPDRLITEAFF
many,TRBJ1-6,-,TRBV7-9,CASSFSIIGEHSPLHF
many,TRBJ2-2,-,TRBV18,CASSPGSGELFF
many,TRBJ2-4,-,TRBV20-1,CSGQLAKNIQYF
many,TRBJ1-3,-,TRBV10-3,CASGDVGSGNTIYF
many,TRBJ2-3,TRBD2,TRBV20-1,CSARPLTSGSWDTQYF
many,TRBJ1-5,-,TRBV28,CASSPPGAGQPQHF
-,TRBJ2-5,TRBD2,TRBV9,CASSVFGGGQETQYF
many,TRBJ1-1,-,TRBV6-1,CASSQGNTEAFF
many,TRBJ2-3,-,TRBV4-1,CASSPTSTDTQYF
many,TRBJ1-2,-,TRBV3-1,CASSLLSEGPGYTF
many,TRBJ2-3,-,TRBV14,CASSQGIGVRKGDTQYF
many,TRBJ2-3,-,TRBV12-5,CASGLVRIGYTDTQYF
many,TRBJ1-1,-,TRBV6-6,CASRQRTANTEAFF
many,TRBJ2-2,-,TRBV5-6,CASSTPGWELFF
many,TRBJ1-1,TRBD1,TRBV7-6,CASSLGQGSNTEAFF
many,TRBJ2-3,-,TRBV5-6,CASSLAGGVTDTQYF
many,TRBJ1-2,-,TRBV3-1,CASSPGVHGYTF
many,TRBJ1-2,TRBD1,TRBV24-1,CATSDFQGDGYTF
many,TRBJ2-6,TRBD1,TRBV5-1,CASSLGETGSLVLTF
many,TRBJ1-1,-,TRBV12-3/TRBV12-4,CASSPRRGWTEAFF
many,TRBJ1-6,-,TRBV20-1,CSARADGNSPLHF
many,TRBJ2-1,TRBD2,TRBV28,CASSSPGLAANEQFF
many,TRBJ2-2,TRBD2,TRBV27,CASSLDGTSVTGELFF
many,TRBJ1-5,-,TRBV20-1,CSAPSGQGRNQPQHF
many,TRBJ2-1,-,TRBV20-1,CSARPMGGGLNEQFF
many,TRBJ2-3,-,TRBV11-2,CASSLGWVTDTQYF
many,TRBJ1-4,TRBD1,TRBV20-1,CSAFRDRGEKLFF
many,TRBJ2-4,-,TRBV5-6,CASSLRGENIQYF
many,TRBJ1-1,-,TRBV27,CASSLDSDTEAFF
-,TRBJ2-7,-,TRBV7-9,CASSLLGAKGNEQYF
many,TRBJ2-2,-,TRBV6-1,CASMTGELDTGELFF
many,TRBJ1-4,TRBD1,TRBV4-1,CASSQDPGTGGGELFF
many,TRBJ2-1,TRBD2,TRBV7-2,CASSLFSGGANEQFF
many,TRBJ2-3,TRBD2,TRBV4-2,CASSQGGAGGSTDTQYF
few,TRBJ1-5,-,TRBV27,CASSLSWGRGQPQHF
many,TRBJ1-1,-,TRBV7-9,CASSLVGGRTEAFF
many,TRBJ2-7,TRBD2,TRBV5-1,CASSLDSSGGDEQYF
many,TRBJ2-7,TRBD2,TRBV19,CASSPAGLLYEQYF
many,TRBJ2-6,TRBD2,TRBV3-1,CASRTSGGAGANVLTF
many,TRBJ1-1,-,TRBV20-1,CSALGQGRSMNTEAFF